The present T cell receptor beta chain was sequenced within a study of technical replicates of blood from a handful of donors. Some clones are missing from TCRdb's copy, which holds only in-frame ones; the method was immunoSEQ multiplex PCR. In the table there are tens of thousands of clones, roughly 94% of which are singletons. CDR1 is KGHSH and CDR2 is LQKENI in the germline V gene. This CDR3 comprises 16 residues. V was pared by 3 bases and J by 5 bases, with 12 bases of the junction left unmatched. The chain carries TRBV18 and TRBJ2-5; 7 bases align to TRBD1. This sequence was found in a human donor in good health. Sample: T cells isolated from PBMCs. CDR3 sequence (DNA): TGTGCCAGCTCACCGGTGGCTAGGGGGCAGGAGGAGACCCAGTACTTC. Translating it yields CASSPVARGQEETQYF.